Listed below are T cell receptor beta chains from one sample, sequenced in a study of CD8+CD57+ T cells in acquired aplastic anemia. MiXCR, applied by TCRdb to the reads, yields one record per CDR3 protein. In the table there are 200,000 to 250,000 distinct CDR3 sequences, about 44% of which are singletons. Sequencing was done on a sample of sorted CD4+, CD8+, or CD8+CD57+ T cells (not recorded which) from PBMCs. The origin of the receptors is a human donor with aplastic anemia. Both conserved end residues are part of each CDR3. A D gene is named only where the DNA matches it firmly. A row's size may be missing; if present it is once, few, many or a size class.

d_call	clone_size	v_call	j_call	cdr3_nt	cdr3_aa
.	.	TRBV7-2	TRBJ1-1	TGTGCCAGCAGCCTTGTAAGGGGGGCTGAAGCTTTCTTT	CASSLVRGAEAFF
TRBD2	.	TRBV12-3/TRBV12-4	TRBJ2-1	TGTGCCAGCAGTTTTTGGGGGACTAGGGGTAATGAGCAGTTCTTC	CASSFWGTRGNEQFF
TRBD2	.	TRBV13	TRBJ2-5	TGTGCCAGCAGCCGGACTAGCGGGGGGGAAGAGACCCAGTACTTC	CASSRTSGGEETQYF
.	many	TRBV6-1	TRBJ2-2	TGTGCCAGCAGGGGTCGTCAGGGGTTCGGGGAGCTGTTTTTT	CASRGRQGFGELFF
.	.	TRBV7-1	TRBJ1-5	TGTGCCACCAGCTCCTCTGGGGTTTGCCACACTCATGATGCACTGTGTAGCAATCAGCCCCAGCATTTT	CATSSSGVCHTHDALCSNQPQHF
.	many	TRBV11-2	TRBJ2-7	TGTGCCAGCAGACAAAACGGGGGGCCCGAGCAGTACTTC	CASRQNGGPEQYF
.	.	TRBV19	TRBJ1-6	TGTGCCAGTGGAAACAGTAAGCAGTCACCCCTCCACTTT	CASGNSKQSPLHF
.	many	TRBV6-5	TRBJ2-3	TGTGCCATCGGGACCCCCACAGATACGCAGTATTTT	CAIGTPTDTQYF
.	.	TRBV12-3/TRBV12-4	TRBJ2-7	TGTGCCAGCAGTTTAGAATCCTACGAGCAGTACTTC	CASSLESYEQYF
.	few	TRBV15	TRBJ2-5	TGTGCCACCAGCAGTGAAGGTAACCTCCAAGAGACCCAGTACTTC	CATSSEGNLQETQYF
.	few	TRBV3-1	TRBJ2-5	TGTGCCAGCAGCCAAGTGGGATTGGGCCAAGAGACCCAGTACTTC	CASSQVGLGQETQYF
.	.	TRBV30	TRBJ1-1	TGTGCCTGGAGTCTACGCGGGGGCACTGAAGCTTTCTTT	CAWSLRGGTEAFF
TRBD2	many	TRBV19	TRBJ2-1	TGTGCCAGTAGTCCCCTTCTAGCGGATAGCTCCTACAATGAGCAGTTCTTC	CASSPLLADSSYNEQFF
.	many	TRBV6-6	TRBJ2-7	TGTGCCAGCAGTGAACACGTTCGTTACTCCTACGAGCAGTACTTC	CASSEHVRYSYEQYF
TRBD1	.	TRBV20-1	TRBJ1-6	TGCAGTGCTAGATATGCGCAGGGGGATTCACCCCTCCACTTT	CSARYAQGDSPLHF
.	many	TRBV24-1	TRBJ2-1	TGTGCCACCAGTGACCAGAGTAGGGATGAGCAGTTCTTC	CATSDQSRDEQFF
TRBD1	few	TRBV25-1	TRBJ2-5	TGTGCCAGCAGTGCGGGACAGGGGGGAGAGACCCAGTACTTC	CASSAGQGGETQYF
.	many	TRBV2	TRBJ2-7	TGTGCCAGCAGCCGGGGACACGCGAACTCCTACGAGCAGTACTTC	CASSRGHANSYEQYF
.	many	TRBV7-2	TRBJ1-2	TGTGCCAGCAGCTTAGGTCTAACTCCCCACTATGGCTACACCTTC	CASSLGLTPHYGYTF
.	.	TRBV20-1	TRBJ2-1	TGCAGTGCTAGTGACCCAGGACTGGGCAGGAATGAGCAGTTCTTC	CSASDPGLGRNEQFF